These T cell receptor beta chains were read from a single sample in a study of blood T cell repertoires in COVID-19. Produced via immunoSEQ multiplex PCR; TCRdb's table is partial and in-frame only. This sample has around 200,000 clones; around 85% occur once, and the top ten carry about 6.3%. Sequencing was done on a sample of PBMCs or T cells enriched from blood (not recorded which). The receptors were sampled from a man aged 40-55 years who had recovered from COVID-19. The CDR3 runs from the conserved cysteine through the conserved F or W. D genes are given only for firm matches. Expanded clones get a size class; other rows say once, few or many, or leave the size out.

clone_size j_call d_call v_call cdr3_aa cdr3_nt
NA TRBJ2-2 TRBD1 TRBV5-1 CASSLADRGDTGELFF TGCGCCAGCAGCTTGGCCGACAGGGGCGACACCGGGGAGCTGTTTTTT
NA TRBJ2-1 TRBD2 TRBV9 CASSTTSGGRGEQFF TGTGCCAGCAGCACGACTAGCGGGGGTCGTGGTGAGCAGTTCTTC
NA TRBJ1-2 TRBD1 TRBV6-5 CAALDRASGYTF TGTGCCGCCCTGGACAGGGCTAGCGGCTACACCTTC
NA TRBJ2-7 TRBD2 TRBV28 CASSLGTSSRYF TGTGCCAGCAGTTTGGGGACTAGCTCGCGGTACTTC
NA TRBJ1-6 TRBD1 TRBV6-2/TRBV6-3 CASSSLGGQGVSPLHF TGTGCCAGCAGTAGCCTCGGGGGACAGGGGGTTTCACCCCTCCACTTT
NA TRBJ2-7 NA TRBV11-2 CASSLDSFPYEQYF TGTGCCAGCAGCTTAGACTCCTTCCCCTACGAGCAGTACTTC
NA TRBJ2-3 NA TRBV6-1 CASSEDSWTDTQYF TGTGCCAGCAGTGAGGACAGCTGGACAGATACGCAGTATTTT
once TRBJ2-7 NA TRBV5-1 CASSRTTGTYEQYF TGCGCCAGCAGCCGGACCACCGGGACCTACGAGCAGTACTTC
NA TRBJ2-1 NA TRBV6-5 CASSPIHEQFF TGTGCCAGCAGCCCCATCCATGAGCAGTTCTTC
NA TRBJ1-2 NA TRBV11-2 CASSPDRNYGYTF TGTGCCAGCAGCCCTGACAGGAACTATGGCTACACCTTC
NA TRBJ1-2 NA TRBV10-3 CAISDRVPGGEANYGYTF TGTGCCATCAGTGACCGGGTCCCGGGGGGGGAAGCTAACTATGGCTACACCTTC
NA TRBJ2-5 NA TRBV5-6 CASSSSGVKETQYF TGTGCCAGCAGCTCCTCAGGGGTCAAAGAGACCCAGTACTTC
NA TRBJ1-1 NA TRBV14 CASSQARGWNTEAFF TGTGCCAGCAGCCAAGCCCGAGGGTGGAACACTGAAGCTTTCTTT
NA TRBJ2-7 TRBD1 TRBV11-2 CASSYDRGYEQYF TGTGCCAGCAGCTACGACAGGGGCTACGAGCAGTACTTC
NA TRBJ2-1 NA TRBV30 CAWTRRPYNEQFF TGTGCCTGGACGAGGAGACCCTACAATGAGCAGTTCTTC
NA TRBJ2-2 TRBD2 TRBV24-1 CATRPAGSAGELFF TGTGCCACCAGGCCAGCGGGGAGCGCCGGGGAGCTGTTTTTT
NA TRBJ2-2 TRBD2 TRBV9 CASSVTSGAHTGELFF TGTGCCAGCAGCGTAACTAGCGGGGCCCACACCGGGGAGCTGTTTTTT
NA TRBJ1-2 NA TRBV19 CASSIHGGGYTF TGTGCCAGTAGTATCCACGGCGGGGGCTACACCTTC
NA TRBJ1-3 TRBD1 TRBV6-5 CASRPGQGAGNTIYF TGTGCCAGCAGACCTGGACAGGGAGCTGGAAACACCATATATTTT
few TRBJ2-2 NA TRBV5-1 CASSLSPGMNTGELFF TGCGCCAGCAGCTTGTCGCCAGGGATGAACACCGGGGAGCTGTTTTTT
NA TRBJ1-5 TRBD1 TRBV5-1 CASSLGTGNGSNQPQHF TGCGCCAGCAGCTTGGGGACAGGAAACGGTAGCAATCAGCCCCAGCATTTT
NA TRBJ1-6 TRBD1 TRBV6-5 CASSLDRSNSPLHF TGTGCCAGCAGTTTGGACAGGAGCAATTCACCCCTCCACTTT
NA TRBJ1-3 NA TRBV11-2 CASRWGGSGNTIYF TGTGCCAGCAGATGGGGGGGCTCTGGAAACACCATATATTTT
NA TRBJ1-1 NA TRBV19 CASSIGQWSSTEAFF TGTGCCAGTAGTATAGGACAGTGGAGTAGCACTGAAGCTTTCTTT
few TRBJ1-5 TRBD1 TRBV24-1 CATSDRVGPFPQPQHF TGTGCCACCAGCGACAGGGTTGGCCCCTTCCCTCAGCCCCAGCATTTT
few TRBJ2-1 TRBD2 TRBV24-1 CATSGLAGNEQFF TGTGCCACCAGTGGACTAGCGGGGAATGAGCAGTTCTTC
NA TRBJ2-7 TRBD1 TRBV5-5 CASSPTFGGQGVFLDEQYF TGTGCCAGCAGCCCCACCTTTGGGGGACAGGGGGTTTTTTTAGACGAGCAGTACTTC
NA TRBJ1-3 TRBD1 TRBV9 CASSVALEWTGGNTIYF TGTGCCAGCAGCGTAGCCCTCGAATGGACAGGGGGAAACACCATATATTTT
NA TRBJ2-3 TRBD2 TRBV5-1 CASSLGVASGESDTQYF TGCGCCAGCAGCTTGGGGGTAGCTAGCGGGGAATCAGATACGCAGTATTTT
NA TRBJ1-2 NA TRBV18 CASSPSTDYGYTF TGTGCCAGCTCCCCTTCAACTGACTATGGCTACACCTTC
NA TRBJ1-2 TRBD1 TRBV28 CASRTLPRTGFGYTF TGTGCCAGCAGGACCTTGCCCCGGACAGGGTTTGGCTACACCTTC
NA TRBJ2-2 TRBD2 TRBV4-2 CASQSGSSNTGELFF TGTGCCAGCCAAAGCGGGAGTTCGAACACCGGGGAGCTGTTTTTT
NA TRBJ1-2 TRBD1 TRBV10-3 CAILDRDPSNYGYTF TGTGCCATTTTGGACAGGGATCCCTCTAACTATGGCTACACCTTC
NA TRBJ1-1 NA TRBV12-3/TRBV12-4 CASVRSLEAFF TGTGCCAGCGTCCGGTCCTTGGAGGCTTTCTTT
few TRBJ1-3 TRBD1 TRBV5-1 CASSLTGAKGNTIYF TGCGCCAGCAGCCTGACAGGGGCGAAAGGAAACACCATATATTTT
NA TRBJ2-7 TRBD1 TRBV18 CASSPMPGGYEQYF TGTGCCAGCTCACCGATGCCAGGGGGCTACGAGCAGTACTTC
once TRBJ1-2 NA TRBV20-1 CSARGGYGYTF TGCAGTGCCCGGGGGGGTTATGGCTACACCTTC
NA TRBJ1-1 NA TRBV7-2 CASSRGVNTEAFF TGTGCCTCCTCGCGGGGGGTGAACACTGAAGCTTTCTTT
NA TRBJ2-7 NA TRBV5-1 CASSKGNRVEDYEQYF TGCGCCAGCAGCAAGGGTAACAGGGTGGAAGACTACGAGCAGTACTTC
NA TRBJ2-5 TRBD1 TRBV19 CASSRVGTGKQETQYF TGTGCCAGTAGTAGGGTTGGGACAGGAAAGCAAGAGACCCAGTACTTC
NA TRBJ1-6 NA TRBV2 CASSPGASPLHF TGTGCCAGCAGTCCTGGGGCTTCACCCCTCCACTTT
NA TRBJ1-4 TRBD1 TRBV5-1 CASSLGQGNEKLFF TGCGCCAGCAGCTTGGGACAGGGTAACGAAAAACTGTTTTTT
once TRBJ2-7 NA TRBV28 CASSFGGQTYEQYF TGTGCCAGCAGTTTCGGGGGACAGACCTACGAGCAGTACTTC
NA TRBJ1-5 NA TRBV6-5 CASSQFQGNGQPQHF TGTGCCAGCAGTCAATTCCAGGGTAACGGGCAGCCCCAGCATTTT
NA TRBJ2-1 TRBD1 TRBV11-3 CASSLEQGANNEQFF TGTGCCAGCAGCTTAGAGCAGGGGGCGAACAATGAGCAGTTCTTC
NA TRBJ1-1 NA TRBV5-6 CASSLVFAGWKNTEAFF TGTGCCAGCAGCTTGGTATTCGCAGGGTGGAAGAACACTGAAGCTTTCTTT
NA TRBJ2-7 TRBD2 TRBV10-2 CASRTLAGVNSYEQYF TGCGCCAGCAGGACGCTAGCGGGAGTCAATTCCTACGAGCAGTACTTC
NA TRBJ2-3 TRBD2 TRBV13 CASRGTTGTDTQYF TGTGCCAGCAGAGGGACTACGGGCACAGATACGCAGTATTTT
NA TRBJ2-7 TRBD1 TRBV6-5 CASSNRQGGYEQYF TGTGCCAGCAGTAATCGACAGGGTGGCTACGAGCAGTACTTC